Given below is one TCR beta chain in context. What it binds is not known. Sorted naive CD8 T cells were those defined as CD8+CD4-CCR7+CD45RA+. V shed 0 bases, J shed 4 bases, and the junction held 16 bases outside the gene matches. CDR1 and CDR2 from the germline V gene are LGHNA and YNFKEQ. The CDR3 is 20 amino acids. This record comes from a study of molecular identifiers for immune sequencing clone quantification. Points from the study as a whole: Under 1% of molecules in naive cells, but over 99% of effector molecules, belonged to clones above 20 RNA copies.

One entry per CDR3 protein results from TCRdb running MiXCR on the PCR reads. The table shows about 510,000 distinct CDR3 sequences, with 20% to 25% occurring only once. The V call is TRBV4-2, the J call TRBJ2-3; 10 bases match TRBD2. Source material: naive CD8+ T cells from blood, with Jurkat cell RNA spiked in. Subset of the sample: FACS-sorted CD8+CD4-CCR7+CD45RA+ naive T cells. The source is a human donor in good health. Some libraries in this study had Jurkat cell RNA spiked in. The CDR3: CASSQDISLAGALSPDTQYF. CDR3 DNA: TGTGCCAGCAGCCAAGATATAAGTCTAGCGGGAGCACTTTCACCAGATACGCAGTATTTT.